The 26 T cell receptor beta chains below all came from one sample that was sequenced in a study of CD8 T cells in Susac syndrome. Random-hexamer reverse transcription was applied to about 0.5 to 1 ug RNA. TCRdb recomputed calls from the immunoSEQ multiplex PCR reads with MiXCR, one row per CDR3 protein. Of more than 40,000 distinct CDR3 sequences in the sample, over 85% were seen once. The sequencing sample was made of CD8+ T cells from PBMCs. These TCRs come from a human donor in good health.

The chain joins TRBV20-1 to TRBJ2-7; D uncertain. This CDR3 has 13 amino acids. CDR1 and CDR2 from the germline V gene are DFQATT and SNEGSKA (reference sequence). V was pared by 2 bases and J by 4 bases, with 12 bases between. For the CDR3, the DNA is TGCAGTGCTAGATCCGGCTCCCGGTACGAGCAGTACTTC. Amino acids: CSARSGSRYEQYF.

The chain combines TRBV3-1 with TRBJ2-3; D gene unclear. The V end lost 0 bases, the J end lost 2 bases, and 3 bases lay between the germline ends. Germline V CDR1 and CDR2: LGHDT, YNNKEL (reference sequence). The CDR3 runs 13 residues. The CDR3 protein is CASSQEFTDTQYF. The DNA of the CDR3 is TGTGCCAGCAGCCAAGAATTCACAGATACGCAGTATTTT.

This CDR3 is CASSSPAYEQYF. As DNA, the CDR3 is TGTGCCAGCAGTTCCCCCGCCTACGAGCAGTACTTC. The J gene is TRBJ2-7, the V gene TRBV28, with no clear D. V lost 4 bases and J lost 2, with 6 bases in between. Germline values: CDR1 MDHEN, CDR2 SYDVKM. The CDR3 runs to 12 residues.

The V gene is TRBV9, the J gene TRBJ2-7; 11 bases align to TRBD2. The CDR3 spans 15 residues. Germline V CDR1 and CDR2: SGDLS, YYNGEE. The junction had 4 bases not matched to a gene; V was cut back by 3 bases and J by 2 bases. DNA of the CDR3: TGTGCCAGCAGCGCCCGACTAGCGGGAACCTACGAGCAGTACTTC. Protein product: CASSARLAGTYEQYF.

The CDR3 region is CASRPDSHLRKHF. DNA for the CDR3: TGTGCCAGCAGACCCGACAGCCACCTCAGGAAGCATTTT. This rearrangement joins TRBV28 to TRBJ1-5, with D possibly TRBD1 on 5 matching bases. The germline gives CDR1 MDHEN, CDR2 SYDVKM. Trimming left V 6 bases short and J 14 bases short, with 20 bases between. The CDR3 extends over 13 amino acids. The complete variable domain, with remaining parts taken from reference TRBV28 and TRBJ1-5, reads DVKVTQSSRYLVKRTGEKVFLECVQDMDHENMFWYRQDPGLGLRLIYFSYDVKMKEKGDIPEGYSVSREKKERFSLILESASTNQTSMYLCASRPDSHLRKHFGDGTRLSIL.

The chain has TRBV6-2 or TRBV6-3 and TRBJ2-2; D might be TRBD2 (6 bases). With 2 bases removed from V and 5 bases from J, the gap between germline ends came to 6 bases. CDR3 length: 13 residues. Looked up from germline, CDR1 is MNHEY and CDR2 is SVGEGT. The DNA for the CDR3 is TGTGCCAGCAGTTACGCGGGGACCGGGGAGCTGTTTTTT. Encoded protein: CASSYAGTGELFF.

The chain joins TRBV29-1 to TRBJ2-7; no definite D call. With 5 bases removed from V and 0 bases from J, the gap between germline ends came to 8 bases. The germline gives CDR1 SQVTM, CDR2 ANQGSEA. The CDR3 is 12 residues long. CDR3 amino acids: CSVSANSYEQYF. CDR3 nucleotides: TGCAGCGTTTCTGCGAACTCCTACGAGCAGTACTTC.

The V call is TRBV7-6, the J call TRBJ2-5; TRBD2 matches at 11 bases. The CDR3 runs to 14 residues. V was clipped by 8 bases and J by 2 bases; unmatched bases: 4. Germline loops: CDR1 SGHVS, CDR2 FNYEAQ. In DNA, the CDR3 is TGTGCCAGCGAAGGACTAGCGGGTCAAGAGACCCAGTACTTC. Translation gives CASEGLAGQETQYF.

The chain has TRBV20-1 and TRBJ2-1; D not resolved. V lost 3 bases to trimming and J lost 4 bases, with 13 bases between them. Germline V lookup: CDR1 DFQATT, CDR2 SNEGSKA (reference sequence). The CDR3 totals 14 residues. DNA of the CDR3: TGCAGTGCTAGTGCATATGGACGGTACAATGAGCAGTTCTTC. It specifies CSASAYGRYNEQFF.

Here the CDR3 DNA reads TGTGCCAGCCGGGGGGGGCACATGAACACTGAAGCTTTCTTT. It codes for CASRGGHMNTEAFF. The rearrangement uses TRBV2 and TRBJ1-1; possible D gene TRBD1, 6 bases. Per germline, CDR1 SNHLY and CDR2 FYNNEI. Trimming removed 8 bases at V and 0 bases at J, with 13 bases between. The CDR3 sequence is 14 residues long.

The V gene is TRBV29-1, the J gene TRBJ2-5; 7 nucleotides match TRBD2. With 4 bases clipped from V and 4 bases from J, the junction kept 12 bases outside the gene matches. Per germline, CDR1 SQVTM and CDR2 ANQGSEA. The CDR3 consists of 15 residues. The CDR3 protein is CSVGGIAERGETQYF. In nucleotides, the CDR3 is TGCAGCGTTGGGGGGATAGCGGAGCGGGGAGAGACCCAGTACTTC.

CDR3 sequence reads: CASDPQGVAGVKETQYF. In DNA form, the CDR3 reads TGTGCCAGCGACCCTCAAGGTGTAGCGGGAGTAAAAGAGACCCAGTACTTC. The V gene is TRBV6-2 or TRBV6-3, the J gene TRBJ2-5, with TRBD2 identical over 9 bases. Looked up from germline, CDR1 is MNHEY and CDR2 is SVGEGT. This CDR3 region has 17 residues. Unmatched junction bases numbered 16, after V lost 8 bases and J lost 3 bases.

This chain joins TRBV29-1 and TRBJ2-3, with D possibly matching TRBD2 (5 bases). The length of the CDR3 is 13 residues. Germline V gives CDR1 SQVTM, CDR2 ANQGSEA. The V gene lost 7 bases and the J gene lost 2 bases, with 13 bases spanning the gap. CDR3 coding DNA: TGCAGCGCCCTCGGAGGCTCCACAGATACGCAGTATTTT. Protein sequence: CSALGGSTDTQYF.

This clonotype has only one observation. J is TRBJ2-7 and V is TRBV9, with D maybe TRBD2 (6 bases). This CDR3 has 14 amino acids. V lost 4 bases and J lost 4, with 15 bases in between. Germline CDR1 is SGDLS and CDR2 is YYNGEE. The CDR3 loop reads CASSPTGGTYEQYF. CDR3 sequence (DNA): TGTGCCAGCAGCCCTACCGGAGGGACTTACGAGCAGTACTTC.

The J gene is TRBJ2-7, the V gene TRBV27; weak D call: TRBD1 (6 bases). Germline lookup yields CDR1 MNHEY and CDR2 SMNVEV (reference sequence). V lost 5 bases and J lost 0, with 14 bases in between. There are 15 residues in the CDR3. The CDR3 region has the DNA TGTGCCAGCAGTCCCCGGTTGGACAGCTCCTACGAGCAGTACTTC. It specifies CASSPRLDSSYEQYF.

The chain uses TRBV28 and TRBJ1-2, with a tentative D call TRBD1 (6 bases). This CDR3 is built from 15 residues. V was trimmed by 7 bases and J by 4 bases, leaving 19 bases between them. CDR1 is MDHEN and CDR2 is SYDVKM in the germline V gene. CDR3 in amino acids: CASNLQGWPSYGYTF. The CDR3 DNA is TGTGCCAGCAACCTACAGGGTTGGCCCTCCTATGGCTACACCTTC.

The CDR3 loop is CSVEDPRLAGKQFF. For the CDR3, the DNA is TGCAGCGTTGAAGATCCTCGGCTAGCGGGGAAGCAGTTCTTC. The J gene is TRBJ2-1, the V gene TRBV29-1; 9 bases match TRBD2. After removal of 0 bases from V and 11 bases from J, the junction contained 8 bases not matched to a gene. The CDR3 has 14 residues. Germline values: CDR1 SQVTM, CDR2 ANQGSEA.

This chain connects TRBV3-1 to TRBJ2-2; 13 positions match TRBD2. This CDR3 region has 19 residues. Germline CDR1 reads LGHDT; CDR2 reads YNNKEL (reference sequence). The trim removed 7 bases at V and 4 bases at J, leaving 15 bases unmatched. The CDR3, as DNA: TGTGCCAGCACCCCCAATGGGACTAGCGGGGCCCGGGGCACCGGGGAGCTGTTTTTT. Protein: CASTPNGTSGARGTGELFF.

This rearrangement joins TRBV13 to TRBJ1-1, with 9 positions matching TRBD1. This CDR3 is built from 16 residues. With V trimmed by 0 bases and J by 6 bases, 8 bases remained unmatched. Germline loops: CDR1 PRHDT, CDR2 FYEKMQ (reference sequence). This CDR3 reads CASSLGGTGIFPEAFF. For the CDR3, the DNA is TGTGCCAGCAGCTTAGGAGGGACAGGGATTTTCCCTGAAGCTTTCTTT.

The chain combines TRBV28 with TRBJ1-4; a possible D gene is TRBD1 (5 bases). CDR1 is MDHEN, CDR2 SYDVKM, per germline. Trimming removed 5 bases from V and 0 bases from J, with 13 bases in between. The CDR3 consists of 16 residues. DNA for the CDR3: TGTGCCAGCAGTAGCAGGGTATCCCCAACTAATGAAAAACTGTTTTTT. Protein product: CASSSRVSPTNEKLFF.

V gene TRBV13 combines with J gene TRBJ2-3, with 8 positions matching TRBD1. The CDR3 is made up of 18 amino acids. The germline V gene encodes CDR1 PRHDT and CDR2 FYEKMQ (reference sequence). Losses at the gene ends were 4 bases for V and 1 base for J; bases not matched to a gene: 13. The CDR3 coding sequence is TGTGCCAGCAGCTCCGGGGACAGGCCGTTGGTTGGCACAGATACGCAGTATTTT. The encoded protein is CASSSGDRPLVGTDTQYF.

The chain uses TRBV5-4 and TRBJ1-2; a possible D gene is TRBD1 (6 bases). This CDR3 contains 15 residues. V was trimmed by 3 bases and J by 4 bases, leaving 16 bases between them. CDR1 is SGHNT and CDR2 is YYREEE in the germline V gene (reference sequence). CDR3 in amino acids: CASSSPLGGGYGYTF. CDR3 bases: TGTGCCAGCAGCTCCCCCCTGGGAGGGGGCTATGGCTACACCTTC.

This clonotype has a single count. This sequence joins TRBV20-1 and TRBJ2-1; D ambiguous. Trimming took 2 bases from V and 3 from J, leaving 5 bases between them. Germline V gives CDR1 DFQATT, CDR2 SNEGSKA (reference sequence). The CDR3 has 12 amino acids. The CDR3 loop is CSARSIYNEQFF. Written as DNA, the CDR3 is TGCAGTGCTAGAAGCATCTACAATGAGCAGTTCTTC.

The CDR3 spells CASRLTDSYEQYF. CDR3 nucleotides: TGTGCCAGCAGACTAACCGACAGCTACGAGCAGTACTTC. The chain links TRBV6-1 to TRBJ2-7; a possible D gene is TRBD1 (5 bases). The CDR3 has 13 residues. CDR1 is MNHNS, CDR2 SASEGT, per germline. V was clipped by 6 bases and J by 3 bases, with 12 bases between them.

As DNA, the CDR3 is TGTGCCAGCAGTGGAGGACAGGGTCCAGGTCAGCCCCAGCATTTT. This translates into CASSGGQGPGQPQHF. The chain recombines TRBV12-3 or TRBV12-4 with TRBJ1-5; 8 nucleotides match TRBD1. This CDR3 region has 15 residues. Trimming took 5 bases from V and 6 from J; bases not matched to a gene: 9.

This clonotype was observed a handful of times. The chain has TRBV5-1 and TRBJ2-7; D uncertain. This CDR3 is built from 12 residues. V was cut by 4 bases and J by 5 bases, with 10 bases left in between. Germline assignment: CDR1 SGHRS and CDR2 YFSETQ. As DNA, the CDR3 is TGCGCCAGCAGCCGCGGACGCGACGAGCAGTACTTC. It specifies CASSRGRDEQYF.